The clone carrying this T cell receptor (beta chain) was seen a handful of times. Its antigen is not identified. Regions amplified from RNA transcripts were the TCR beta CDR3 regions. A set of HTBI primers served as the primers for a first-round RT-PCR of the TCR CDR3. Each CDR3 protein gets one entry after TCRdb re-called the multiplex PCR reads with MiXCR. The table has 500,000 or so distinct CDR3 sequences, about 15% seen once. Uncontrolled infection, other autoimmune disease, pregnancy or lactation disqualified patients from enrolment. Out of approximately 9.9 ml of fresh peripheral blood came the PBMCs. The sample originates from a study of T cells in Graves' hyperthyroidism and ophthalmopathy. Study-wide background: Peripheral blood was obtained at initial diagnosis, preceding any treatment.

Overall study findings and caveats: In the analysis, a 13 V-J model separated ophthalmopathy from stable hyperthyroidism.

Sequencing input: blood. The origin of this receptor is a woman between 18 and 29 years old with Graves' ophthalmopathy.

For the CDR3, the DNA is TGTGCCAGCAGCTTGGGAACTAGCGGGCTTTTGAATGAGCAGTTCTTC. Its translation is CASSLGTSGLLNEQFF. The rearrangement uses TRBV7-8 and TRBJ2-1; 9 positions match TRBD2. The V gene's germline CDR1 is SGHVS and CDR2 FQNEAQ. This CDR3 spans 16 amino acids. The V gene end was trimmed by 3 bases and the J gene end by 7 bases; junction bases not matched to a gene: 10.